A selection of T cell receptor beta chains follows, all from one sample in a study of breast tumors, draining lymph nodes, adjacent tissues. One entry per CDR3 protein results from TCRdb running MiXCR on the multiplex PCR reads. Of about 230,000 distinct CDR3 sequences in the sample, about 34% are singletons; the top ten hold 1.4%. The sequencing sample was made of axillary lymph node tissue. The receptors originated from a female donor with breast cancer. Some clones in this sample may be carry-over from other donors' samples. Both conserved end residues are part of each CDR3. D genes are given only for firm matches. Some rows mark clone size as missing; the rest say once, few, many or name a class of expanded clone.

D gene: TRBD1
CDR3 length: 21
V gene: TRBV5-1
clone size: -
J gene: TRBJ2-3
CDR3 DNA: TGTGCCAGCAGCCCTACTCGAGGGACAGCGACTGGAAAGGGGTCAACAGATACGCAGTATTTT
CDR3 protein: CASSPTRGTATGKGSTDTQYF

D gene: -
CDR3 length: 14
V gene: TRBV5-1
clone size: -
J gene: TRBJ1-1
CDR3 DNA: TGCGCCAGCAGCTTGGGAGGGGTGGACACTGAAGCTTTCTTT
CDR3 protein: CASSLGGVDTEAFF

D gene: -
CDR3 length: 19
V gene: TRBV6-5
clone size: many
J gene: TRBJ1-3
CDR3 DNA: TGTGCCAGCAGTTACTCGCAGGGGTCGCGTCGGGGCTCTGGAAACACCATATATTTT
CDR3 protein: CASSYSQGSRRGSGNTIYF

D gene: TRBD2
CDR3 length: 14
V gene: TRBV20-1
clone size: many
J gene: TRBJ2-1
CDR3 DNA: TGCAGTGCTAGAGGGGGGGACTATAAACTTGAGCAGTTCTTC
CDR3 protein: CSARGGDYKLEQFF

D gene: TRBD2
CDR3 length: 15
V gene: TRBV27
clone size: few
J gene: TRBJ2-7
CDR3 DNA: TGTGCCAGCAGTTTGACTAGCGGGAGGAATTACGAGCAGTACTTC
CDR3 protein: CASSLTSGRNYEQYF

D gene: -
CDR3 length: 11
V gene: TRBV6-2/TRBV6-3
clone size: many
J gene: TRBJ2-3
CDR3 DNA: TGTGCCAGCAGTTACGGGGATACGCAGTATTTT
CDR3 protein: CASSYGDTQYF

D gene: -
CDR3 length: 14
V gene: TRBV27
clone size: many
J gene: TRBJ1-2
CDR3 DNA: TGTGCCAGCTCAAATGGGGGGGGAATCTATGGCTACACCTTC
CDR3 protein: CASSNGGGIYGYTF

D gene: TRBD1
CDR3 length: 16
V gene: TRBV9
clone size: -
J gene: TRBJ2-1
CDR3 DNA: TGTGCCAGCAGCTTCGGACAGGGGGACGACTACAATGAGCAGTTCTTC
CDR3 protein: CASSFGQGDDYNEQFF

D gene: -
CDR3 length: 14
V gene: TRBV5-1
clone size: -
J gene: TRBJ1-1
CDR3 DNA: TGCGCCAGCAGCTCGACCCCGAGGGGCACTGAAGCTTTCTTT
CDR3 protein: CASSSTPRGTEAFF

D gene: TRBD2
CDR3 length: 13
V gene: TRBV30
clone size: many
J gene: TRBJ2-2
CDR3 DNA: TGTGCCTGGAGGCGACTAGCGACCGGGGAGCTGTTTTTT
CDR3 protein: CAWRRLATGELFF

D gene: TRBD1
CDR3 length: 16
V gene: TRBV6-4
clone size: once
J gene: TRBJ1-5
CDR3 DNA: TGTGCCAGCAGTGGTAGACAGGGGGTTAGCAATCAGCCCCAGCATTTT
CDR3 protein: CASSGRQGVSNQPQHF

D gene: -
CDR3 length: 13
V gene: TRBV25-1
clone size: many
J gene: TRBJ1-2
CDR3 DNA: TGTGCCAGCAGTGAGCCCGGGGTACATGGCTACACCTTC
CDR3 protein: CASSEPGVHGYTF

D gene: TRBD2
CDR3 length: 14
V gene: TRBV5-1
clone size: many
J gene: TRBJ2-2
CDR3 DNA: TGCGCCAGCAGTGGACTAGTTGACACCGGGGAGCTGTTTTTT
CDR3 protein: CASSGLVDTGELFF

D gene: -
CDR3 length: 13
V gene: TRBV27
clone size: -
J gene: TRBJ2-3
CDR3 DNA: TGTGCCAGCAGTATCACTTTAGCAGATACGCAGTATTTT
CDR3 protein: CASSITLADTQYF

D gene: -
CDR3 length: 13
V gene: TRBV9
clone size: few
J gene: TRBJ1-1
CDR3 DNA: TGTGCCAGCAGCGCGGTTCAGGACACTGAAGCTTTCTTT
CDR3 protein: CASSAVQDTEAFF

D gene: TRBD2
CDR3 length: 13
V gene: TRBV6-5
clone size: many
J gene: TRBJ2-7
CDR3 DNA: TGTGCCAGCAGTTATAGCGGGAGCTACGAGCAGTACTTC
CDR3 protein: CASSYSGSYEQYF

D gene: -
CDR3 length: 15
V gene: TRBV7-2
clone size: many
J gene: TRBJ2-7
CDR3 DNA: TGTGCCAGCAGCTTAGGCGGGCCCTTCGCCTACGAGCAGTACTTC
CDR3 protein: CASSLGGPFAYEQYF